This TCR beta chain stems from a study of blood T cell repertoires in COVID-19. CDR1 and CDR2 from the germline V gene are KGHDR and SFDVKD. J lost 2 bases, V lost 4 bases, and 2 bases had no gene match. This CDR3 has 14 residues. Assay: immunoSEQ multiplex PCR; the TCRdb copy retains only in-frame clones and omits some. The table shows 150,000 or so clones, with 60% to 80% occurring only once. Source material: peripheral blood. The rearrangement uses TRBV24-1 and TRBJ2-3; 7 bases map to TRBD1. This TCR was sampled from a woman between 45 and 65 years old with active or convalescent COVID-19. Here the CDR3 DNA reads TGTGCCACCAGTGAGACAGGGCCCACAGATACGCAGTATTTT. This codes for CATSETGPTDTQYF.